This is a list of T cell receptor beta chains from one sample in a study of blood T cell repertoires in COVID-19. Profiling relied on immunoSEQ multiplex PCR, and the TCRdb table lists in-frame clones only, not all of them. The table includes roughly 97,000 clones, over 75% detected once. Sequences were obtained from peripheral blood. Every receptor here comes from a man aged 65-85 years with acute or convalescent COVID-19. Both conserved end residues are part of each CDR3. Each record gives: D gene, V gene, J gene, clone size, CDR3 length, CDR3 DNA, CDR3 protein. The D gene is left open where the match is weak. The listing skips clone size in some rows; elsewhere it reads once, few, many or a size class.

>-|TRBV29-1|TRBJ2-1|-|15
TGCAGCGTTGAAGAGGGAGCGGTCTCCTACAATGAGCAGTTCTTC
CSVEEGAVSYNEQFF
>TRBD2|TRBV10-3|TRBJ2-1|once|16
TGTGCCATCAGTGTAGGGGAGGGAGGGGCTCTCAATGAGCAGTTCTTC
CAISVGEGGALNEQFF
>TRBD1|TRBV18|TRBJ1-5|-|15
TGTGCCAGCTCGCTGGCGGACAGGGGAGATCAGCCCCAGCATTTT
CASSLADRGDQPQHF
>-|TRBV9|TRBJ1-5|-|14
TGTGCCAGCAGCCCTTCGACAGAATATCAGCCCCAGCATTTT
CASSPSTEYQPQHF
>TRBD1|TRBV28|TRBJ1-1|once|14
TGTGCCAGCATCCAGACAGGGGGTGCCACTGAAGCTTTCTTT
CASIQTGGATEAFF
>-|TRBV2|TRBJ1-5|-|12
TGTGCCAGCTCACAAAACAATCAGCCCCAGCATTTT
CASSQNNQPQHF
>-|TRBV7-9|TRBJ2-5|-|14
TGTGCCAGCAGCTCCACCCGGGACCAAGAGACCCAGTACTTC
CASSSTRDQETQYF
>-|TRBV7-3|TRBJ1-1|-|15
TGTGCCAGCAGCTTGGTTCCAGTCCCCGATTCGGAGGCTTTCTTT
CASSLVPVPDSEAFF
>-|TRBV10-3|TRBJ1-1|-|15
TGTGCCATCAGTGAGACAGACAGGACTAACACTGAAGCTTTCTTT
CAISETDRTNTEAFF
>TRBD2|TRBV9|TRBJ2-5|-|15
TGTGCCAGCAGCCGGCGGGGGGATATACAAGAGACCCAGTACTTC
CASSRRGDIQETQYF
>-|TRBV19|TRBJ1-2|many|14
TGTGCCAGTAGTATTATGTCCGCTAACTATGGCTACACCTTC
CASSIMSANYGYTF
>TRBD1|TRBV12-5|TRBJ1-2|-|17
TGTGCTAGTGGTTCGACGATGACAGGGGGCTCCAACTATGGCTACACCTTC
CASGSTMTGGSNYGYTF
>-|TRBV7-9|TRBJ1-4|many|15
TGTGCCAGCAGCTTAAGTACGGGGGCTAATGAAAAACTGTTTTTT
CASSLSTGANEKLFF
>-|TRBV21-1|TRBJ1-3|-|18
TGTGCCAGCAGCCCTCAACACCCGGAGGGAGGGCCTGGAAACACCATATATTTT
CASSPQHPEGGPGNTIYF
>-|TRBV11-1|TRBJ2-3|-|13
TGTGCCAGCAGCCCCCAGAACACAGATACGCAGTATTTT
CASSPQNTDTQYF
>TRBD2|TRBV6-5|TRBJ2-3|-|16
TGTGCCAGCAGTTACTCGGCGGGAGCGTACACAGATACGCAGTATTTT
CASSYSAGAYTDTQYF
>-|TRBV7-9|TRBJ2-1|-|16
TGTGCCAGCAGCTTAGGGCCGGGGAGCTCCTACAATGAGCAGTTCTTC
CASSLGPGSSYNEQFF
>TRBD1|TRBV10-2|TRBJ1-6|once|15
TGCGCCAGCAGTTGGAGGGACAGGGATAATTCACCCCTCCACTTT
CASSWRDRDNSPLHF
>-|TRBV19|TRBJ1-1|-|14
TGTGCCAGTATGTTTGCCAGGTTGAACACTGAAGCTTTCTTT
CASMFARLNTEAFF
>-|TRBV27|TRBJ2-2|few|15
TGTGCCAGCAGTTTTACGGCGGGGCCCACCGGGGAGCTGTTTTTT
CASSFTAGPTGELFF
>TRBD2|TRBV11-2|TRBJ2-2|-|18
TGTGCCAGCAGCTTAATGGGGGCTAGCGGGAGGGGCACCGGGGAGCTGTTTTTT
CASSLMGASGRGTGELFF
>TRBD2|TRBV7-9|TRBJ2-1|-|13
TGTGCCAGCAGCTCCGGGACTAGCGATGAGCAGTTCTTC
CASSSGTSDEQFF
>-|TRBV11-3|TRBJ2-5|-|13
TGTGCCAGCAGCTTAGGGCGGAAAGAGACCCAGTACTTC
CASSLGRKETQYF
>-|TRBV6-6|TRBJ1-2|-|11
TGTGCCAGCAGTCAAGGGGATGGCTACACCTTC
CASSQGDGYTF
>TRBD2|TRBV6-1|TRBJ2-2|-|16
TGTGCCAGCAGTGGGGGACTAGCGGGTTACACCGGGGAGCTGTTTTTT
CASSGGLAGYTGELFF
>TRBD1|TRBV6-1|TRBJ1-2|-|19
TGTGCCAGCAGTGAAGCGCCCCTACCCCGTGGACAGGCCAACTATGGCTACACCTTC
CASSEAPLPRGQANYGYTF
>-|TRBV3-1/TRBV3-2|TRBJ1-1|-|13
TGTGCCAGCAGCCCTCCTGGACAGTATGAAGCTTTCTTT
CASSPPGQYEAFF
>-|TRBV4-1|TRBJ1-2|few|14
TGCGCCAGCAAGGGGACATTAGCTAACTATGGCTACACCTTC
CASKGTLANYGYTF